These 13 T cell receptor beta chains came from one sample sequenced in a study of cytomegalovirus exposure and HLA in healthy donors. Use of 60 Vbeta and 13 Jbeta primers characterized the PCR. TCRdb's copy holds only in-frame clones and misses some; the assay was immunoSEQ multiplex PCR. The data hold around 76,000 clones, with approximately 67% observed a single time. The sequencing sample was made of PBMCs. These TCRs come from a man aged 40-55 years in good health and CMV-seropositive.

The V gene is TRBV7-6, the J gene TRBJ2-7, with TRBD1 matching over 7 bases. Germline values: CDR1 SGHVS, CDR2 FNYEAQ. J lost 3 bases, V lost 3 bases, and 5 bases had no gene match. This CDR3 has 14 residues. The CDR3 DNA follows: TGTGCCAGCAGCTTGACAGGGCGAGACTACGAGCAGTACTTC. This sequence encodes CASSLTGRDYEQYF.

This clone was seen a few times. The chain couples TRBV6-5 to TRBJ2-2; perhaps TRBD1 as D (6 bases). Germline V gene sequence: CDR1 MNHEY, CDR2 SVGAGI. V lost 6 bases to trimming and J lost 4 bases, with 15 bases between them. The CDR3 is 15 amino acids. CDR3 sequence reads: CASSPVQGGTGELFF. The CDR3 DNA reads as TGTGCCAGCAGCCCCGTACAGGGCGGCACCGGGGAGCTGTTTTTT.

V is TRBV27 and J is TRBJ2-7, with TRBD2 matching over 9 bases. This CDR3 has 16 residues. CDR1 is MNHEY, CDR2 SMNVEV, per germline (reference sequence). V dropped 6 bases and J dropped 9; count of bases not matched to a gene: 18. The CDR3 DNA sequence: TGTGCCAGCAGGGTAGCGGGAGTGGCTGCCTCGGGGGGGCAGTACTTC. This encodes CASRVAGVAASGGQYF.

This clone has more than one count but fewer than ten. CDR3 amino acids: CASKRASAIDTQYF. The DNA for the CDR3 is TGTGCCAGCAAGCGGGCCTCCGCTATTGACACGCAGTATTTT. This chain connects TRBV7-2 to TRBJ2-3; D possibly corresponds to TRBD2 (6 bases). The CDR3 totals 14 residues. Germline CDR1 SGHTA, CDR2 FQGNSA. Trimming stripped 7 bases from V and 9 bases from J, with 20 bases between.

The chain couples TRBV29-1 to TRBJ2-1; TRBD1 might be the D (7 bases). Trimming cost V 6 bases and J 0 bases, with 15 bases left between them. The CDR3 totals 15 residues. Germline V gene lookup returns CDR1 SQVTM and CDR2 ANQGSEA. The CDR3 DNA sequence: TGCAGCGTGGGGGGCAGGGACAGCTCCTACAATGAGCAGTTCTTC. Protein: CSVGGRDSSYNEQFF.

There are a few counts of this clone. The chain combines TRBV18 with TRBJ2-5, with 10 positions matching TRBD2. The CDR3 length is 14 residues. The trim removed 3 bases at V and 6 bases at J, leaving 4 bases unmatched. Germline-derived CDR1 and CDR2 are KGHSH and LQKENI. The CDR3 nucleotides read TGTGCCAGCTCACCGCCAGCGGGAGGGCAGACCCAGTACTTC. It yields the protein CASSPPAGGQTQYF.

V usage is TRBV19 and J usage is TRBJ1-5, with a possible D match to TRBD1 (6 bases). The CDR3 loop spans 13 amino acids. Per germline, CDR1 LNHDA and CDR2 SQIVND (reference sequence). Trimming removed 6 bases from V and 6 bases from J, with 12 bases in between. The CDR3 region is CASRGRGGQPQHF. CDR3 sequence (DNA): TGTGCCAGTAGGGGCAGGGGTGGTCAGCCCCAGCATTTT.

The chain recombines TRBV27 with TRBJ2-7, with TRBD2 matching over 8 bases. The CDR3 spans 15 residues. From germline, CDR1 is MNHEY and CDR2 SMNVEV (reference sequence). V lost 3 bases and J lost 7; bases outside the gene matches: 11. For the CDR3, the DNA is TGTGCCAGCAGTTTGGATAGCGGGATGGTTTGGGAGCAGTACTTC. Its protein is CASSLDSGMVWEQYF.

This sequence joins TRBV14 and TRBJ1-1; the match to TRBD1 covers 7 bases. Germline CDR1 reads SGHDN; CDR2 reads FVKESK. Unmatched junction bases numbered 10, after V lost 3 bases and J lost 3 bases. This CDR3 is 16 amino acids long. CDR3: CASSHSMGQGDTEAFF. CDR3 nucleotide sequence: TGTGCCAGCAGCCACTCGATGGGGCAGGGGGACACTGAAGCTTTCTTT. Drawing the rest from reference TRBV14 and TRBJ1-1, the complete variable domain is EAGVTQFPSHSVIEKGQTVTLRCDPISGHDNLYWYRRVMGKEIKFLLHFVKESKQDESGMPNNRFLAERTGGTYSTLKVQPAELEDSGVYFCASSHSMGQGDTEAFFGQGTRLTVV.

This rearrangement joins TRBV6-5 to TRBJ2-5; D is possibly TRBD1 (8 bases). This CDR3 region has 14 residues. V lost 6 bases and J lost 7, with 18 bases in between. Germline assignment: CDR1 MNHEY and CDR2 SVGAGI. The CDR3 nucleotides are TGTGCCAGCAGGCCTGGACAGGGAGGGGGGACCCAGTACTTC. It encodes CASRPGQGGGTQYF.

The V call is TRBV5-6, the J call TRBJ2-2; TRBD1 is a possible D gene (5 bases). This CDR3 region has 15 residues. CDR1 is SGHDT, CDR2 YYEEEE, per germline. Trimming removed 4 bases from V and 2 bases from J, with 12 bases in between. The CDR3 DNA reads as TGTGCCAGCAGCCAAAACAGGCCCAACACCGGGGAGCTGTTTTTT. Amino acids: CASSQNRPNTGELFF.

This sequence joins TRBV29-1 and TRBJ1-2; D call uncertain. The CDR3 totals 13 residues. Trimming removed 4 bases from V and 1 base from J, with 10 bases in between. The germline gives CDR1 SQVTM, CDR2 ANQGSEA. CDR3: CSVGVGVNYGYTF. CDR3 coding DNA: TGCAGCGTTGGGGTCGGGGTTAACTATGGCTACACCTTC.

V is TRBV5-1 and J is TRBJ2-7; 9 positions match TRBD1. This CDR3 comprises 14 residues. Germline assignment: CDR1 SGHRS and CDR2 YFSETQ. The ends lost 4 bases at V and 5 bases at J; junction bases unmatched: 7. Written as DNA, the CDR3 is TGCGCCAGCAGCCGGGACAGGGTTGGTGACGAGCAGTACTTC. Its translation is CASSRDRVGDEQYF.